A single sample is the source of the 22 T cell receptor beta chains below, sequenced in a study of T cell repertoires in cytomegalovirus infection. TCRdb reanalysed the reads using MiXCR and keeps one entry per CDR3 protein. The sample lists 680,000 or so distinct CDR3 sequences, around a third seen once, with 18% in the top ten. Antigens of these TCRs are unknown. Sequencing was performed on cultured PBMCs, taken from culture after CMV antigen stimulation. All receptors come from a human donor in good health (CMV status not recorded). Some clones in this sample may be carry-over from other donors' samples.

A few counts support this clonotype. The rearrangement uses TRBV2 and TRBJ2-1; D is unresolved. V was trimmed by 8 bases and J by 5 bases, leaving 13 bases between them. CDR1 and CDR2 (germline): SNHLY, FYNNEI. The CDR3 spans 13 residues. The CDR3 DNA follows: TGTGCCAGCCATGGCGGAACCAACAATGAGCAGTTCTTC. It is translated as CASHGGTNNEQFF.

There are a few counts of this clonotype. The rearrangement links TRBV2 to TRBJ2-1; the D gene is possibly TRBD2 (5 bases). Germline V CDR1 and CDR2: SNHLY, FYNNEI. This CDR3 spans 15 amino acids. Trimming cost V 1 base and J 2 bases, with 9 bases left between them. DNA for the CDR3: TGTGCCAGCAGTGAAGAGGGAGTCGCCTACAATGAGCAGTTCTTC. This translates into CASSEEGVAYNEQFF.

This clonotype has a single count. The chain couples TRBV20-1 to TRBJ2-5; D is perhaps TRBD2 (5 bases). Germline V gene lookup returns CDR1 DFQATT and CDR2 SNEGSKA (reference sequence). The V gene lost 7 bases and the J gene lost 1 base, with 19 bases spanning the gap. The CDR3 sequence is 15 residues long. The CDR3 DNA is TGCAGTGTGCCCCTCCTACTAGGCCTCCAAGAGACCCAGTACTTC. This codes for CSVPLLLGLQETQYF.

This clonotype was seen only a few times. V gene TRBV19 combines with J gene TRBJ2-7, with D unclear. The CDR3 consists of 14 residues. Germline V gene lookup returns CDR1 LNHDA and CDR2 SQIVND (reference sequence). Trimming stripped 5 bases from V and 3 bases from J, with 14 bases between. The CDR3 loop is CASSPRRNIYEQYF. In DNA, the CDR3 is TGTGCCAGTAGTCCTCGGCGAAACATCTACGAGCAGTACTTC.

This clonotype appeared many times. The DNA for the CDR3 is TGTGCCAGCAGCTTAGAACTAGCGGGTAAGGATGAGCAGTTCTTC. It codes for CASSLELAGKDEQFF. The chain couples TRBV7-2 to TRBJ2-1; TRBD2 matches 9 bases. Germline V gene data show CDR1 as SGHTA and CDR2 as FQGNSA. Trimming took 1 base from V and 8 from J; bases not matched to a gene: 6. The CDR3 spans 15 residues.

This rearrangement joins TRBV25-1 to TRBJ1-4; D is ambiguous. Germline lookup yields CDR1 MGHDK and CDR2 SYGVNS. V lost 1 base and J lost 5, with 5 bases in between. The CDR3 has 13 amino acids. CDR3 region: CASSELRNEKLFF. The CDR3 nucleotides read TGTGCCAGCAGTGAATTAAGGAATGAAAAACTGTTTTTT. The full variable domain, rest sourced from reference TRBV25-1 and TRBJ1-4, is EADIYQTPRYLVIGTGKKITLECSQTMGHDKMYWYQQDPGMELHLIHYSYGVNSTEKGDLSSESTVSRIRTEHFPLTLESARPSHTSQYLCASSELRNEKLFFGSGTQLSVL.

In its sample, this clonotype was seen a few times. The J gene is TRBJ1-3, the V gene TRBV7-2; D perhaps matches TRBD1 (6 bases). The V gene lost 2 bases and the J gene lost 4 bases, with 12 bases spanning the gap. Germline CDR1 is SGHTA and CDR2 is FQGNSA. The CDR3 is made up of 15 amino acids. The CDR3 region has the DNA TGTGCCAGCAGCTTAATCAGGGGCTCCGGAAACACCATATATTTT. It is translated as CASSLIRGSGNTIYF.

The gene calls are TRBV20-1 and TRBJ2-3, with TRBD2 identical over 12 bases. The J segment lost 3 bases and the V segment lost 5 bases, leaving 6 bases of the junction unmatched. Per the germline V gene, CDR1 is DFQATT and CDR2 is SNEGSKA (reference sequence). The CDR3 has 15 amino acids. The CDR3 loop is CSASHTSGGTDTQYF. The CDR3 nucleotides read TGCAGTGCTTCCCATACTAGCGGGGGGACAGATACGCAGTATTTT.

This clonotype showed up many times. The J gene is TRBJ1-4, the V gene TRBV7-2, with TRBD1 as a possible D gene (6 bases). CDR3 length: 16 residues. The germline CDR1 and CDR2 sequences are SGHTA and FQGNSA. The V end lost 2 bases, the J end lost 8 bases, and 18 bases lay between the germline ends. DNA for the CDR3: TGTGCCAGCAGCTTACATGCCAGGGGCCCAGGCGAAAAACTGTTTTTT. As protein: CASSLHARGPGEKLFF.

The V and J genes are TRBV7-9 and TRBJ2-6; the D gene is possibly TRBD1 (5 bases). Germline V gene lookup returns CDR1 SEHNR and CDR2 FQNEAQ (reference sequence). The V and J ends lost 6 bases and 1 base respectively, with 25 bases between them. The CDR3 consists of 20 residues. CDR3 in DNA: TGTGCCAGCAGTTACGACAGCCTCCCCCAAGAGAGATCTGGGGCCAACGTCCTGACTTTC. This translates into CASSYDSLPQERSGANVLTF.

The chain links TRBV28 to TRBJ2-7; the match to TRBD1 covers 7 bases. Germline-derived CDR1 and CDR2 are MDHEN and SYDVKM. The length of the CDR3 is 15 residues. V shed 7 bases, J shed 0 bases, and the junction held 9 bases outside the gene matches. CDR3 residues: CASKTGAVSSYEQYF. The CDR3 bases are TGTGCCAGCAAAACAGGGGCGGTTAGCTCCTACGAGCAGTACTTC.

The chain couples TRBV10-2 to TRBJ2-3; D is undetermined. This CDR3 region has 11 residues. The ends were cut back, 6 bases at V and 4 bases at J, with 5 bases in the middle. Germline assignment: CDR1 WSHSY and CDR2 SAAADI. The CDR3 bases are TGCGCCAGCAGCAACCCAGATACGCAGTATTTT. Protein sequence: CASSNPDTQYF.

This clonotype was picked up a small number of times. The J gene is TRBJ2-2, the V gene TRBV7-8; 8 bases align to TRBD1. The ends lost 0 bases at V and 6 bases at J; junction bases unmatched: 6. CDR1 is SGHVS and CDR2 is FQNEAQ in the germline V gene. CDR3 length: 16 residues. The CDR3 loop is CASSLAGTGGSGELFF. The CDR3 DNA follows: TGTGCCAGCAGCTTAGCTGGCACAGGGGGGTCCGGGGAGCTGTTTTTT.

The sample holds a few counts of this clonotype. This rearrangement joins TRBV20-1 to TRBJ2-3; 8 bases fit TRBD2. CDR3 length: 13 amino acids. CDR1 is DFQATT and CDR2 is SNEGSKA in the germline V gene (reference sequence). Trimming took 6 bases from V and 2 from J; bases not matched to a gene: 4. This CDR3 is CSAFSGVTDTQYF. CDR3 coding DNA: TGCAGTGCCTTTAGCGGGGTCACAGATACGCAGTATTTT.

The chain recombines TRBV5-1 with TRBJ2-3, with a possible D match to TRBD2 (5 bases). Trimming removed 4 bases from V and 4 bases from J, with 16 bases in between. Germline V gene sequence: CDR1 SGHRS, CDR2 YFSETQ. The CDR3 loop spans 15 amino acids. The CDR3 protein is CASSLPLPGADTQYF. The CDR3 region has the DNA TGCGCCAGCAGCCTCCCCCTCCCCGGGGCAGATACGCAGTATTTT.

The chain joins TRBV19 to TRBJ2-1; 7 bases line up with TRBD2. Germline loops: CDR1 LNHDA, CDR2 SQIVND (reference sequence). CDR3 length: 17 amino acids. Trimming cost V 5 bases and J 2 bases; bases outside gene matches: 12. The CDR3 nucleotides are TGTGCCAGTAGTTCATACCCCTTTAGCGGGCCCTACAATGAGCAGTTCTTC. Amino acid sequence: CASSSYPFSGPYNEQFF.

V and J are TRBV11-2 and TRBJ2-1; 7 bases match TRBD1. The V segment lost 1 base and the J segment 8 bases; nucleotides outside the gene matches: 8. The CDR3 covers 15 residues. Germline lookup yields CDR1 SGHAT and CDR2 FQNNGV. The CDR3 spells CASSLGSARGHEQFF. In nucleotides, the CDR3 is TGTGCCAGCAGCTTAGGTTCAGCGAGGGGGCATGAGCAGTTCTTC.

In this sample, this clonotype turned up a few times. The chain has TRBV7-2 and TRBJ2-1, with 11 bases that match TRBD2. There are 16 residues in the CDR3. CDR1 is SGHTA and CDR2 is FQGNSA in the germline V gene. J lost 7 bases, V lost 4 bases, and 9 bases had no gene match. The CDR3 loop is CASSWSLAGARNEQFF. The CDR3 nucleotides are TGTGCCAGCAGCTGGTCACTAGCGGGGGCGAGGAATGAGCAGTTCTTC.

This clonotype was recorded a few times. The chain is built from TRBV19 and TRBJ1-2; 7 nucleotides match TRBD1. The CDR3 length is 13 residues. The germline V gene encodes CDR1 LNHDA and CDR2 SQIVND (reference sequence). The junction had 6 bases not matched to a gene; V was cut back by 7 bases and J by 4 bases. CDR3 protein: CASTVGQIYGYTF. As DNA, the CDR3 is TGTGCCAGTACCGTGGGACAGATCTATGGCTACACCTTC.

This clonotype appeared a few times. The V call is TRBV6-1, the J call TRBJ2-7; D is perhaps TRBD2 (6 bases). The CDR3 spans 13 residues. V was shortened by 1 base and J by 7 bases, with 11 bases between the two germline ends. Germline CDR1 MNHNS, CDR2 SASEGT. The CDR3 spells CASSEDWAGEQYF. The DNA of the CDR3 is TGTGCCAGCAGTGAAGATTGGGCGGGGGAGCAGTACTTC.

V and J are TRBV20-1 and TRBJ1-2, with 9 positions matching TRBD1. J was trimmed by 4 bases and V by 6 bases; bases with no gene match: 9. The CDR3 spans 14 residues. The germline V gene encodes CDR1 DFQATT and CDR2 SNEGSKA (reference sequence). The CDR3 DNA reads TGCAGTGCCTACCCCACAGGGGGCGTCTATGGCTACACCTTC. It codes for CSAYPTGGVYGYTF.

This clonotype was seen only a few times. The DNA is omitted, as the CDR3 cannot be located on it reliably, and the CDR3 follows TCRdb's listing. The chain carries TRBV19 and TRBJ1-4; the tabulated D call, TRBD1, remains unverified against the DNA. 14 amino acids form the CDR3, both terminal residues included. The germline V gene encodes CDR1 LNHDA and CDR2 SQIVND (reference sequence). The CDR3 protein is CASTSGPINEKLFF.